These T cell receptor beta chains were read from a single sample in a study of T cell responses to AZD1222 COVID-19 vaccine. The method was immunoSEQ multiplex PCR; TCRdb's version includes in-frame clones alone and lacks a portion of them. Of roughly 190,000 clones listed, roughly 92% are singletons. Sample: peripheral blood, taken on day 0 of AZD1222 vaccination. These receptors all come from an adult in good health. The CDR3 runs from the conserved cysteine through the conserved F or W. D genes are given only for firm matches. A clone size is listed for some rows: how often the clone was seen (once, few, many), or a class if it is expanded.

abundance: NA
d_gene: NA
v_gene: TRBV10-3
CDR3aa: CAISVEGTEAFF

abundance: NA
d_gene: NA
v_gene: TRBV3-1/TRBV3-2
CDR3aa: CASSQGSYTEAFF

abundance: NA
d_gene: NA
v_gene: TRBV12-3/TRBV12-4
CDR3aa: CASSPGGSEQFF

abundance: NA
d_gene: TRBD2
v_gene: TRBV5-4
CDR3aa: CASSWGGGLAGQETQYF

abundance: NA
d_gene: NA
v_gene: TRBV18
CDR3aa: CASSQLSYEQYF

abundance: NA
d_gene: NA
v_gene: TRBV5-1
CDR3aa: CASSFSMENSGNTIYF

abundance: NA
d_gene: TRBD1
v_gene: TRBV18
CDR3aa: CASSLLGGQGALNTEAFF

abundance: NA
d_gene: TRBD1
v_gene: TRBV6-5
CDR3aa: CASIPQGTYNSPLHF

abundance: NA
d_gene: TRBD1
v_gene: TRBV27
CDR3aa: CASSFLGQGGSYNSPLHF

abundance: NA
d_gene: NA
v_gene: TRBV12-3/TRBV12-4
CDR3aa: CASSHRDPEQFF

abundance: NA
d_gene: TRBD1
v_gene: TRBV30
CDR3aa: CAWSNREGAPHF

abundance: NA
d_gene: NA
v_gene: TRBV2
CDR3aa: CASREWGQGDANEKLFF

abundance: NA
d_gene: NA
v_gene: TRBV6-5
CDR3aa: CASRWGPNTEAFF

abundance: NA
d_gene: NA
v_gene: TRBV29-1
CDR3aa: CSVGTRKGSSYEQYF

abundance: NA
d_gene: TRBD1
v_gene: TRBV6-5
CDR3aa: CASSYQGGDEKLFF

abundance: NA
d_gene: NA
v_gene: TRBV4-3
CDR3aa: CASSQEGLDEKLFF

abundance: NA
d_gene: NA
v_gene: TRBV3-1/TRBV3-2
CDR3aa: CASSLTYEQYF

abundance: NA
d_gene: NA
v_gene: TRBV28
CDR3aa: CASRGLTGQTYGYTF

abundance: NA
d_gene: NA
v_gene: TRBV10-3
CDR3aa: CAIRPTDGNTEAFF

abundance: NA
d_gene: NA
v_gene: TRBV19
CDR3aa: CASSIGAFTEAFF

abundance: NA
d_gene: NA
v_gene: TRBV27
CDR3aa: CASSLGVLNEKLFF

abundance: NA
d_gene: NA
v_gene: TRBV6-1
CDR3aa: CASSEGRGPPYGYTF

abundance: NA
d_gene: TRBD1
v_gene: TRBV10-3
CDR3aa: CAISPGQGRLNTEAFF

abundance: few
d_gene: NA
v_gene: TRBV5-4
CDR3aa: CASSRHPGGNYNSPLHF

abundance: NA
d_gene: TRBD1
v_gene: TRBV3-1/TRBV3-2
CDR3aa: CASGIVGDRGGYTF

abundance: NA
d_gene: NA
v_gene: TRBV7-9
CDR3aa: CASKPQGSKDGELFF

abundance: NA
d_gene: NA
v_gene: TRBV27
CDR3aa: CASSSRGPVNTEAFF

abundance: NA
d_gene: NA
v_gene: TRBV10-2
CDR3aa: CASRDSSYNSPLHF

abundance: NA
d_gene: NA
v_gene: TRBV20-1
CDR3aa: CSASSPGDFYEQYF

abundance: NA
d_gene: NA
v_gene: TRBV28
CDR3aa: CASRPSGGNGYTF

abundance: NA
d_gene: NA
v_gene: TRBV7-9
CDR3aa: CASSLVFTDEQYF

abundance: few
d_gene: TRBD1
v_gene: TRBV4-1
CDR3aa: CASSLENRGFKKLFF